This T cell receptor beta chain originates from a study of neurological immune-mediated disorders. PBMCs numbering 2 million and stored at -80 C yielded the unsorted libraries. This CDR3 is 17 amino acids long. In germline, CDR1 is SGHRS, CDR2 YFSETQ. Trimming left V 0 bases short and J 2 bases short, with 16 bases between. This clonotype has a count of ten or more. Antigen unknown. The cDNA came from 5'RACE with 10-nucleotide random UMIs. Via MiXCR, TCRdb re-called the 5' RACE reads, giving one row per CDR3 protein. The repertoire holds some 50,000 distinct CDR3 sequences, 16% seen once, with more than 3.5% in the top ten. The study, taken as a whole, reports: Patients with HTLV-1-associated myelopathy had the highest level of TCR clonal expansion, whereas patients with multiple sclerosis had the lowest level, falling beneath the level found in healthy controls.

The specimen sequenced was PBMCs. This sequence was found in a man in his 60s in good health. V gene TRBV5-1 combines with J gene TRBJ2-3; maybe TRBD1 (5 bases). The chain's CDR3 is CASSLGGAGIPTDTQYF. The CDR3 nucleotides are TGCGCCAGCAGCTTGGGAGGAGCAGGGATCCCCACAGATACGCAGTATTTT.